This is a list of T cell receptor beta chains from one sample in a study of T cells in Graves' hyperthyroidism and ophthalmopathy. TCRdb reanalysed the multiplex PCR reads using MiXCR and keeps one entry per CDR3 protein. The sample consists of approximately 620,000 distinct CDR3 sequences, about a sixth of them appearing once. The specimen was blood. The receptors come from a woman between 40 and 50 years old with Graves' ophthalmopathy. The CDR3 runs from the conserved cysteine through the conserved F or W. A D gene is named only where the DNA matches it firmly. Not every row has a clone size; where given, it reads once, few, many or a size class.

j_call clone_size v_call cdr3_length d_call cdr3_aa cdr3_nt
TRBJ2-1 many TRBV12-3/TRBV12-4 15 . CASSPLWGAYNEQFF TGTGCCAGCAGTCCCCTCTGGGGCGCCTACAATGAGCAGTTCTTC
TRBJ2-3 many TRBV30 16 . CAWSPIWGSGTDTQYF TGTGCCTGGAGTCCAATCTGGGGGAGTGGCACAGATACGCAGTATTTT
TRBJ2-5 many TRBV7-9 15 . CASSPGTLNQETQYF TGTGCCAGCAGCCCCGGGACCCTAAACCAAGAGACCCAGTACTTC
TRBJ2-1 many TRBV12-3/TRBV12-4 15 . CASSKTRRNYNEQFF TGTGCCAGCAGTAAGACACGGAGGAACTACAATGAGCAGTTCTTC
TRBJ2-3 many TRBV7-9 16 . CASSYPSGLAVDTQYF TGTGCCAGCAGCTACCCCTCTGGGCTAGCTGTAGATACGCAGTATTTT
TRBJ1-4 many TRBV5-1 14 . CASSLPQQGGKLFF TGCGCCAGCAGCTTGCCACAACAAGGTGGAAAACTGTTTTTT
TRBJ2-2 few TRBV4-1 15 . CASSQERQDTGELFF TGCGCCAGCAGCCAAGAGAGACAGGACACCGGGGAGCTGTTTTTT
TRBJ2-3 many TRBV29-1 15 TRBD2 CSVVDSREGTDTQYF TGCAGCGTTGTCGACTCCCGGGAGGGCACAGATACGCAGTATTTT
TRBJ2-5 . TRBV3-1 15 . CASSQDPGAEETQYF TGTGCCAGCAGCCAAGACCCGGGGGCGGAGGAGACCCAGTACTTC
TRBJ2-1 few TRBV5-5 12 TRBD2 CAIQREGNEQFF TGTGCCATCCAGCGGGAGGGCAATGAGCAGTTCTTC
TRBJ1-2 . TRBV7-6 15 TRBD1 CASSRNPGTDGGYTF TGTGCCAGCAGCCGAAATCCCGGGACAGATGGTGGCTACACCTTC
TRBJ1-1 many TRBV6-1 12 . CASSSIDTEAFF TGTGCCAGCAGTTCGATCGACACTGAAGCTTTCTTT
TRBJ2-2 . TRBV6-1 13 . CAINDRSAGELFF TGTGCCATAAACGACAGGTCCGCCGGGGAGCTGTTTTTT
TRBJ1-5 many TRBV12-3/TRBV12-4 16 TRBD1 CASSPGTGGLIQPQHF TGTGCCAGCAGTCCAGGGACAGGGGGTCTTATTCAGCCCCAGCATTTT
TRBJ2-7 few TRBV20-1 15 . CSARDAQRSSYEQYF TGCAGTGCTAGAGATGCCCAGCGGAGTTCCTACGAGCAGTACTTC
TRBJ1-6 many TRBV12-3/TRBV12-4 14 . CASSKTQINSPLHF TGTGCCAGCAGTAAGACGCAAATTAATTCACCCCTCCACTTT
TRBJ2-1 many TRBV2 14 TRBD1 CASSPGQGSPPKFF TGTGCCAGCAGTCCCGGACAGGGATCCCCCCCTAAGTTCTTC
TRBJ2-5 many TRBV11-2 17 TRBD1 CASIKGTGPLYQETQYF TGTGCCAGCATCAAAGGGACAGGGCCCCTGTACCAAGAGACCCAGTACTTC
TRBJ1-1 . TRBV29-1 13 . CSVEVVGGAVAFF TGCAGCGTTGAAGTGGTAGGGGGTGCGGTTGCTTTCTTT
TRBJ2-3 many TRBV20-1 12 . CSASPPADTQYF TGCAGTGCTAGTCCCCCGGCAGATACGCAGTATTTT
TRBJ2-5 . TRBV6-1 14 . CASSGNQGQETQYF TGTGCCAGCAGCGGGAATCAGGGGCAGGAGACCCAGTACTTC
TRBJ1-2 few TRBV3-1 13 . CASSQDLGAGYTF TGTGCCAGCAGCCAAGATCTAGGGGCTGGCTACACCTTC
TRBJ1-1 few TRBV29-1 14 TRBD1 CSVRGGTGGTEAFF TGCAGCGTCCGAGGTGGGACAGGGGGCACTGAAGCTTTCTTT
TRBJ2-1 many TRBV28 13 . CASQGTASSEQFF TGTGCCAGCCAGGGGACGGCGAGCAGTGAGCAGTTCTTC
TRBJ1-3 . TRBV6-1 17 TRBD1 CASSRLGQGYSGNTIYF TGTGCCAGCAGTCGCCTCGGACAGGGCTACTCTGGAAACACCATATATTTT
TRBJ1-1 many TRBV27 14 . CASSFRFGSTEAFF TGTGCCAGCAGTTTCCGTTTTGGCTCCACTGAAGCTTTCTTT
TRBJ2-3 . TRBV20-1 14 . CSASSREGTDTQYF TGCAGTGCTAGTTCGCGGGAAGGCACAGATACGCAGTATTTT
TRBJ2-7 . TRBV6-1 14 TRBD2 CASRGLAGTYEQYF TGTGCCAGCAGGGGACTAGCCGGGACCTACGAGCAGTACTTC
TRBJ1-5 many TRBV30 14 . CAWSVSYSNQPQHF TGTGCCTGGAGTGTTTCCTATAGCAATCAGCCCCAGCATTTT
TRBJ2-3 . TRBV19 11 . CASGDADTQYF TGTGCCAGTGGGGATGCAGATACGCAGTATTTT
TRBJ2-5 . TRBV28 15 TRBD2 CASSSRTSWQETQYF TGTGCCAGCAGTTCCCGGACTAGCTGGCAAGAGACCCAGTACTTC
TRBJ2-3 . TRBV20-1 13 TRBD2 CSAKTSSSDTQYF TGCAGTGCTAAGACTAGCAGTTCAGATACGCAGTATTTT
TRBJ2-3 many TRBV5-1 14 . CASSLRPRADTQYF TGCGCCAGCAGCTTGAGGCCAAGGGCAGATACGCAGTATTTT
TRBJ2-1 . TRBV28 15 TRBD1 CASSFRDRFYNEQFF TGTGCCAGCAGTTTCCGGGACAGGTTTTACAATGAGCAGTTCTTC
TRBJ1-1 many TRBV5-1 16 TRBD1 CASSPGTGWRNTEAFF TGCGCCAGCAGCCCTGGGACAGGTTGGAGGAACACTGAAGCTTTCTTT
TRBJ2-3 many TRBV3-1 14 . CASSQGGDTDTQYF TGTGCCAGCAGCCAGGGGGGAGACACAGATACGCAGTATTTT
TRBJ2-3 few TRBV24-1 14 . CATSDFGFADTQYF TGTGCCACCAGTGATTTCGGGTTCGCAGATACGCAGTATTTT
TRBJ1-1 . TRBV30 15 . CAWSEGILGYTEAFF TGTGCCTGGAGTGAGGGTATCTTGGGATACACTGAAGCTTTCTTT
TRBJ1-2 many TRBV3-1 16 . CASSQGVGRRDYGYTF TGTGCCAGCAGCCAAGGGGTAGGGAGAAGGGACTATGGCTACACCTTC
TRBJ1-2 many TRBV2 14 . CASSEARQAGGYTF TGTGCCAGCAGTGAAGCTCGACAGGCCGGAGGCTACACCTTC
TRBJ2-7 few TRBV3-1 15 . CASSQDVQSPYEQYF TGTGCCAGCAGCCAAGATGTACAGTCCCCCTACGAGCAGTACTTC
TRBJ2-5 many TRBV28 15 TRBD1 CASSSVDRVEETQYF TGTGCCAGCAGCTCTGTGGACAGGGTTGAGGAGACCCAGTACTTC
TRBJ1-4 . TRBV25-1 16 . CASSESPTPTNEKLFF TGTGCCAGCAGTGAATCGCCGACACCAACTAATGAAAAACTGTTTTTT
TRBJ2-3 . TRBV7-8 13 . CASSSPTPPAQYF TGTGCCAGCAGCTCCCCGACTCCCCCAGCGCAGTATTTT
TRBJ2-2 . TRBV5-8 18 TRBD1 CASSTGGQGLMNTGELFF TGTGCCAGCAGCACCGGCGGACAGGGGTTAATGAACACCGGGGAGCTGTTTTTT
TRBJ1-1 many TRBV3-1 13 . CASSPGREDEAFF TGTGCCAGCAGCCCAGGACGGGAGGATGAAGCTTTCTTT
TRBJ2-7 few TRBV4-1 16 TRBD1 CASSSWWGTGAYEQYF TGCGCCAGCAGCAGTTGGTGGGGGACAGGGGCTTACGAGCAGTACTTC
TRBJ1-1 many TRBV30 14 . CACFPRHFNTEAFF TGTGCCTGTTTCCCGCGACATTTTAACACTGAAGCTTTCTTT
TRBJ2-7 many TRBV2 12 . CASRQDLGEQYF TGTGCCAGCCGACAGGACTTGGGGGAGCAGTACTTC
TRBJ2-3 many TRBV2 15 . CASTLPVGATDTQYF TGTGCCAGCACCCTACCAGTGGGGGCCACAGATACGCAGTATTTT
TRBJ2-5 few TRBV5-1 14 . CASSTHPGQETQYF TGCGCCAGCAGCACGCACCCGGGACAAGAGACCCAGTACTTC
TRBJ2-6 . TRBV7-9 17 . CASSLGGQGPGANVLTF TGTGCCAGCAGCTTGGGGGGTCAGGGCCCAGGGGCCAACGTCCTGACTTTC
TRBJ2-7 few TRBV28 16 TRBD2 CASSLSSAGGDYEQYF TGTGCCAGCAGCTTATCCTCGGCGGGGGGCGACTACGAGCAGTACTTC
TRBJ2-5 . TRBV18 15 . CASSPGRGGQETQYF TGTGCCAGCTCACCAGGCCGTGGGGGACAAGAGACCCAGTACTTC
TRBJ1-2 many TRBV30 14 TRBD1 CAWSYYRDRAGYTF TGTGCCTGGAGCTACTACCGGGACAGGGCTGGCTACACCTTC
TRBJ1-1 many TRBV6-1 15 . CASSYDPQMNTEAFF TGTGCCAGCAGTTACGACCCTCAAATGAACACTGAAGCTTTCTTT
TRBJ1-4 . TRBV5-1 13 . CASGRTANEKLFF TGCGCCAGCGGACGGACAGCTAATGAAAAACTGTTTTTT
TRBJ2-1 many TRBV27 15 TRBD2 CASSPLAVSYNEQFF TGTGCCAGCAGCCCCCTAGCGGTCTCCTACAATGAGCAGTTCTTC
TRBJ2-3 . TRBV5-1 17 . CASSLDPLGARTDTQYF TGCGCCAGCAGCTTGGATCCGCTGGGGGCGCGAACAGATACGCAGTATTTT
TRBJ2-7 . TRBV18 14 TRBD1 CASSLRDRGNEQYF TGTGCCAGCTCCCTCCGGGACAGGGGCAACGAGCAGTACTTC